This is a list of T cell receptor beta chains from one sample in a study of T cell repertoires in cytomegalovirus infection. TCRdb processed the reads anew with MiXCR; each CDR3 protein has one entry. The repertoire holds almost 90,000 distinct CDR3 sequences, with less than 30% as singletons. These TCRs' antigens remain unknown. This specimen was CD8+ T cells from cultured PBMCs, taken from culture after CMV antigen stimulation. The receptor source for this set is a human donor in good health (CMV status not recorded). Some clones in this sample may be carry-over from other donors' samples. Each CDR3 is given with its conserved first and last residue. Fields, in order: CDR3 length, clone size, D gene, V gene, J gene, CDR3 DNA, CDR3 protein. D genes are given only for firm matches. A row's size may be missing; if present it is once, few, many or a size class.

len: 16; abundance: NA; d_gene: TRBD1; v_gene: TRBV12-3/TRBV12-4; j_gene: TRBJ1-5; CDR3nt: TGTGCCAGCAGTTACAGGACAGGGGGAGGACATCAGCCCCAGCATTTT; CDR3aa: CASSYRTGGGHQPQHF
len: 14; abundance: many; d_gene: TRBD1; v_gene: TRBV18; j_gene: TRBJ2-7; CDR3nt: TGTGCCAGCTCACCGACAGGGGGGTATGACGAGCAGTACTTC; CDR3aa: CASSPTGGYDEQYF
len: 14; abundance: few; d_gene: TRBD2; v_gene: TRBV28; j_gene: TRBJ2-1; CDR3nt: TGTGCCAGCAGTTTGGGACTAGCGGGGGGGCAGCAGTTCTTC; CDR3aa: CASSLGLAGGQQFF
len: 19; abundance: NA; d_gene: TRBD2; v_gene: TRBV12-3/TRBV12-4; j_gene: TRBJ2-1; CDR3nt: TGTGCCAGCAGTTTATTTAGCTTGTCTAGCGGGGGGGCGGGGAATGAGCAGTTCTTC; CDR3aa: CASSLFSLSSGGAGNEQFF
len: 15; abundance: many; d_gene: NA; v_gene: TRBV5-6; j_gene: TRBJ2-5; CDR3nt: TGTGCCAGCAGCTTGAATCTCCAATTCCAAGAGACCCAGTACTTC; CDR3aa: CASSLNLQFQETQYF
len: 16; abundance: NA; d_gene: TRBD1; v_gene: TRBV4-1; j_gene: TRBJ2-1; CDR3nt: TGCGCCAGCAGCCAAGAGGGACAGGGCTCCTACAATGAGCAGTTCTTC; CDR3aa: CASSQEGQGSYNEQFF
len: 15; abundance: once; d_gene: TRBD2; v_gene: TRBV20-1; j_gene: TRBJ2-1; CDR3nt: TGCAGTGCTAGAGGGGGCGGGGGCTCCTACAATGAGCAGTTCTTC; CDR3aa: CSARGGGGSYNEQFF
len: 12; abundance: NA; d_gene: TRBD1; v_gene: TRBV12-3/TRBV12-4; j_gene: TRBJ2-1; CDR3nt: TGTGCCAGCAGTACTACAGGGGCTGAGCAGTTCTTC; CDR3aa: CASSTTGAEQFF
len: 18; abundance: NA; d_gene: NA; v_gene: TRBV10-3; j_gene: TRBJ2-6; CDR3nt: TGTGCCATCCACCCGTCGAGGGAGGGGGCGCCTGGGGCCAACGTCCTGACTTTC; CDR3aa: CAIHPSREGAPGANVLTF
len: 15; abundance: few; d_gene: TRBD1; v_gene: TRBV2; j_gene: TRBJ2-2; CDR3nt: TGTGCCAGCAGTCCTGACAGGGGGACTGCCGGGGAGCTGTTTTTT; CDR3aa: CASSPDRGTAGELFF
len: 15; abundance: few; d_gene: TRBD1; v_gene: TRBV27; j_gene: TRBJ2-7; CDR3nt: TGTGCCAGCAGTTTAAGGGACAGGGACTCCTACGAGCAGTACTTC; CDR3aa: CASSLRDRDSYEQYF
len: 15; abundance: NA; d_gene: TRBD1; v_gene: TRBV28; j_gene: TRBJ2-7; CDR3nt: TGTGCCAGCAGTTTCAGCCGGGACAGGGGATACGAGCAGTACTTC; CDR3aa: CASSFSRDRGYEQYF
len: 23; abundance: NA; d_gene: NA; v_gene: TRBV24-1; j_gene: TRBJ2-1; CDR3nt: TGTGCCACCAGTGATTGGATTGGCGGCGGCAGGGACGCTTCCAGTGGGTCCTACAATGAGCAGTTCTTC; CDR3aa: CATSDWIGGGRDASSGSYNEQFF
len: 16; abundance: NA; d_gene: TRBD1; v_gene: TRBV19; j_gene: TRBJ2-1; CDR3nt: TGTGCCAGTAGTATACCCGCCAGGGGGTTTGGGGATGAGCAGTTCTTC; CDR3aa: CASSIPARGFGDEQFF
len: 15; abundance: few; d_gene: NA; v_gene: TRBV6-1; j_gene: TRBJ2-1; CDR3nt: TGTGCCAGCAGTCCCCAGGGCCCTGAATACAATGAGCAGTTCTTC; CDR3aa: CASSPQGPEYNEQFF
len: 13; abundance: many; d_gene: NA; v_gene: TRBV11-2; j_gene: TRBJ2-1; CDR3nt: TGTGCCAGCAGCTTAGTAAACTACAATGAGCAGTTCTTC; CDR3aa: CASSLVNYNEQFF
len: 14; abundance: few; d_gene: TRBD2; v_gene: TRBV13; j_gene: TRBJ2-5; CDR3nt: TGTGCCAGCAGTTTCGCGGGGGGGCAAGAGACCCAGTACTTC; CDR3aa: CASSFAGGQETQYF
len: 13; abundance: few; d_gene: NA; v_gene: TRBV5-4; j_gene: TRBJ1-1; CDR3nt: TGTGCCAGCAGCTTGAATTGGGCCACTGAAGCTTTCTTT; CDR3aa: CASSLNWATEAFF
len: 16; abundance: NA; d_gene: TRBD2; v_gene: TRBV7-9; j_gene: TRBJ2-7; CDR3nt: TGTGCCAGCAGCTCTCCCCCTAGCGGGGGACTCTACGAGCAGTACTTC; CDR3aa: CASSSPPSGGLYEQYF
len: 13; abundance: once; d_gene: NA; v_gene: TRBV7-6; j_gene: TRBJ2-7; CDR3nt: TGTGCCAGCAGCCAAGGACGCCACAATGAGCAGTACTTC; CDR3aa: CASSQGRHNEQYF
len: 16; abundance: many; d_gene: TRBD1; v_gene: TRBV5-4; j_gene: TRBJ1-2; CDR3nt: TGTGCCAGCAGCCGCGACGGACAGGGGGTTCGGTATGGCTACACCTTC; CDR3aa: CASSRDGQGVRYGYTF
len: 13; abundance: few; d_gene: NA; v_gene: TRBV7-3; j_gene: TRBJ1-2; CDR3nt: TGTGCCAGCAGCGAACTAGGGGAAGGAGGCTACACCTTC; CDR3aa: CASSELGEGGYTF
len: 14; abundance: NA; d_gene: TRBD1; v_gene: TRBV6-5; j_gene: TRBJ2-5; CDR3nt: TGTGCCAGCAGTTCCGGGACAGGGTTCGAGACCCAGTACTTC; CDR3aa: CASSSGTGFETQYF
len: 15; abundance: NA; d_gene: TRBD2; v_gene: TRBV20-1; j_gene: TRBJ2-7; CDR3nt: TGCAGTGCTAGGTCCATTAGCGGGGGGGACTACGAGCAGTACTTC; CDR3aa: CSARSISGGDYEQYF
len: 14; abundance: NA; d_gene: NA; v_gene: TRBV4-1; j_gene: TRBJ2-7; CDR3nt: TGCGCCAGCAGCCAAGATACGGGTCTAGGGGAGCAGTACTTC; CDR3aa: CASSQDTGLGEQYF
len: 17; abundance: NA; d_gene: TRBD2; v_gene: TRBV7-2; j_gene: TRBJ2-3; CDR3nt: TGTGCCAGCAGCTCACTAGCGGCGGGGGGCCACGCAGATACGCAGAATTTT; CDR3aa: CASSSLAAGGHADTQNF
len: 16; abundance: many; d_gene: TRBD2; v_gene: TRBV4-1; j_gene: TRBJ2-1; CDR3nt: TGCGCCAGCAGCCAAGATTGGACTAGCGGCTCCAATGAGCAGTTCTTC; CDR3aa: CASSQDWTSGSNEQFF
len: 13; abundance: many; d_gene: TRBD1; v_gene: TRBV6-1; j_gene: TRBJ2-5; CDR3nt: TGTGCCAGCAGGGACAGGGCAGAAGAGACCCAGTACTTC; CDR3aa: CASRDRAEETQYF
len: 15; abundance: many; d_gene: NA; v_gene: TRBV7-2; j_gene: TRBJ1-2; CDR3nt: TGTGCCAGCAGCTTGGAGCGGGGAAGTAACTATGGCTACACCTTC; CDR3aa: CASSLERGSNYGYTF
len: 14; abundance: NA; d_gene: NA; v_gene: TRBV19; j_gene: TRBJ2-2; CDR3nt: TGTGCCAGTAGTCTCGCCCCCAGCACCGGGGAGCTGTTTTTT; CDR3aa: CASSLAPSTGELFF
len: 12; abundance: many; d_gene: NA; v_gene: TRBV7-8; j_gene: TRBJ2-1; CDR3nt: TGTGCCAGCAGCTCCCGTGTCGATGAGCAGTTCTTC; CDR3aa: CASSSRVDEQFF
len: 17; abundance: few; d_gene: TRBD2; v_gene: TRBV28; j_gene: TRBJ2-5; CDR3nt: TGTGCCAGCAGCAATGGCTGGGCTAGCGGGGACCACCAGACCCAGTACTTC; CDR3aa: CASSNGWASGDHQTQYF
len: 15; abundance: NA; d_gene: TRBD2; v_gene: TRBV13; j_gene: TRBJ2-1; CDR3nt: TGTGCCAGCAGCTTAGGCCGCGGGGGGGCCCATGAGCAGTTCTTC; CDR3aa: CASSLGRGGAHEQFF
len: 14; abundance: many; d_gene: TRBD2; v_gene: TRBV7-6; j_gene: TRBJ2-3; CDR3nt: TGTGCAGTGGGACTAGCGGGGAGCACAGATACGCAGTATTTT; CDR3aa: CAVGLAGSTDTQYF
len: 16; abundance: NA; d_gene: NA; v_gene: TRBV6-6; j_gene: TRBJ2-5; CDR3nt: TGTGCCAGCAGTCCTCTAGCCGCAGGGGGGTTTGGGACCCAGTACTTC; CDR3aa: CASSPLAAGGFGTQYF
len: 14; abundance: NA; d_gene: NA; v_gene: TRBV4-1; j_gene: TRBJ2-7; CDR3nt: TGCGCCAGCAGCCAAGGCAGCTTTTCCTACGAGCAGTACTTC; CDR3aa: CASSQGSFSYEQYF
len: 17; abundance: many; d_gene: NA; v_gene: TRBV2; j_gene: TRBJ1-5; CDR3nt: TGTGCCAGCAGTGAAGGGTCGGGCAGTTATAGCAATCAGCCCCAGCATTTT; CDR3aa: CASSEGSGSYSNQPQHF
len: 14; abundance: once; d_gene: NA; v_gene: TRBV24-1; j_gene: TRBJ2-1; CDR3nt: TGTGCCACCAGTGATAAGATCTCCTACAATGAGCAGTTCTTC; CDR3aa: CATSDKISYNEQFF
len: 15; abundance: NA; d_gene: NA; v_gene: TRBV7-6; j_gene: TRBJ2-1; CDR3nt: TGTGCCAGCAGCCCCCCCCCATCCGGCAACAATGAGCAGTTCTTC; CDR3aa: CASSPPPSGNNEQFF
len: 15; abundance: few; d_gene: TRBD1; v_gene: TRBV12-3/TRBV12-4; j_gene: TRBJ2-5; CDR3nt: TGTGCCAGCAGTCCCGGGACAGGGGGCTTCGAGACCCAGTACTTC; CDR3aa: CASSPGTGGFETQYF
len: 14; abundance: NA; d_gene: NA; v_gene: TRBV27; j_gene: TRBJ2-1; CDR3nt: TGTGCCACCCTGGACCGACAGGTTCGGGATGAGCAGTTCTTC; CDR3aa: CATLDRQVRDEQFF
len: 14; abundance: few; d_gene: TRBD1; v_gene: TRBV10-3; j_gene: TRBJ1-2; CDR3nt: TGTGCCATCAGTGGCCGGGACAGGGACTATGGCTACACCTTC; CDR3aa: CAISGRDRDYGYTF
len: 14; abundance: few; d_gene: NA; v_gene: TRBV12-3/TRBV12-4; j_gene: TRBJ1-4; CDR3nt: TGTGCCAGCAGTTTTCGGCCGGATAATGAAAAACTGTTTTTT; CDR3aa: CASSFRPDNEKLFF
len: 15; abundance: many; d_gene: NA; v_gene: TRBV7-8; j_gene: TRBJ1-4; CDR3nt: TGTGCCAGCAGCTTAGATGAGGTCATAGGTGAAAAACTGTTTTTT; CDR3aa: CASSLDEVIGEKLFF
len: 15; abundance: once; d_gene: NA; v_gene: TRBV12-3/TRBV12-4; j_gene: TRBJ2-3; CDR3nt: TGTGCCAGCAGGGCCCTCACGGTTAGCACAGATACGCAGTATTTT; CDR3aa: CASRALTVSTDTQYF
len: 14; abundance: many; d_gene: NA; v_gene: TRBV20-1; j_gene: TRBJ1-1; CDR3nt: TGCAGTGCCCCTGTGGGGAGGGGAAACACTGAAGCTTTCTTT; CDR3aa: CSAPVGRGNTEAFF
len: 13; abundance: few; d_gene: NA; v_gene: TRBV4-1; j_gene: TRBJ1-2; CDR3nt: TGCGCCAGCAGCCCTCAGGGAGGAGATGGCTACACCTTC; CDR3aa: CASSPQGGDGYTF
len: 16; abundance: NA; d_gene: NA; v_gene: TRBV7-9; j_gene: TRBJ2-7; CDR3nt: TGTGCCAGCAGCTTACCCAGGCCGAGTGACCCTCGGGAGCAGTACTTC; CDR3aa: CASSLPRPSDPREQYF
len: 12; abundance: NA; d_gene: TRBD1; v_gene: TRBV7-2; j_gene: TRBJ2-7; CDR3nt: TGTGCCAGCAGCGCAGGGGGCGGCGAGCAGTACTTC; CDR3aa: CASSAGGGEQYF
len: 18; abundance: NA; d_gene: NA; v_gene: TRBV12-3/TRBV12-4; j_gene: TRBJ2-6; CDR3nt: TGTGCCAGCTTTGCGCCCGGGACACCCTTCTCTGGGGCCAACGTCCTGACTTTC; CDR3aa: CASFAPGTPFSGANVLTF
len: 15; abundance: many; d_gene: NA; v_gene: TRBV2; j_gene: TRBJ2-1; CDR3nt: TGTGCCAGCAGTGAAGCATCCAGATATTACAATGAGCAGTTCTTC; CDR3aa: CASSEASRYYNEQFF
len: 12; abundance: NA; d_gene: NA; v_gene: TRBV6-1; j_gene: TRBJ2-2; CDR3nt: TGTGCCAGCGGGACTGTTACCGGGGAGCTGTTTTTT; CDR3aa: CASGTVTGELFF
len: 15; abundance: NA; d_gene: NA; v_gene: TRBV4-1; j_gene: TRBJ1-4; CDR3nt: TGCGCCAGCAGCCAAAATCCTGACACTAATGAAAAACTGTTTTTT; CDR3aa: CASSQNPDTNEKLFF
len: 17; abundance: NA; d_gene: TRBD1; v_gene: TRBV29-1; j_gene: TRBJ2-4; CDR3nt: TGCAGCGTTACCGGGACAGGGGTCATCGGAGCCAAAAACATTCAGTACTTC; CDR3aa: CSVTGTGVIGAKNIQYF
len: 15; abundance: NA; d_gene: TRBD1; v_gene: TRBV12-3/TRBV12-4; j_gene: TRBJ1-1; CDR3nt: TGTGCCAGCAGTTATACGACAGGGAAGAACACTGAAGCTTTCTTT; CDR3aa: CASSYTTGKNTEAFF
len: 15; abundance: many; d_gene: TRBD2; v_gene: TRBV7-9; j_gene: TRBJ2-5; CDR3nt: TGTGCCAGCACCCCGGGCGGGGGGAACCAAGAGACCCAGTACTTC; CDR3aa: CASTPGGGNQETQYF
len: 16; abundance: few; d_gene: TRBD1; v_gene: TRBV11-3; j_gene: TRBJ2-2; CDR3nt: TGTGCCAGCAGCGCGGGACAGGGGGCGTATGCAGGGGAGCTGTTTTTT; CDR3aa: CASSAGQGAYAGELFF
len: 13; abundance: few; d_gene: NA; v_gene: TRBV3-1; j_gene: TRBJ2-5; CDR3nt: TGTGCCAGCAGCCAAGTGGGGTGGGAGACCCAGTACTTC; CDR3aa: CASSQVGWETQYF
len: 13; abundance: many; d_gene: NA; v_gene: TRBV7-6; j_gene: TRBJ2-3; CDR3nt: TGTGCCAGCAGTTTAGGATACACAGATACGCAGTATTTT; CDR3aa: CASSLGYTDTQYF